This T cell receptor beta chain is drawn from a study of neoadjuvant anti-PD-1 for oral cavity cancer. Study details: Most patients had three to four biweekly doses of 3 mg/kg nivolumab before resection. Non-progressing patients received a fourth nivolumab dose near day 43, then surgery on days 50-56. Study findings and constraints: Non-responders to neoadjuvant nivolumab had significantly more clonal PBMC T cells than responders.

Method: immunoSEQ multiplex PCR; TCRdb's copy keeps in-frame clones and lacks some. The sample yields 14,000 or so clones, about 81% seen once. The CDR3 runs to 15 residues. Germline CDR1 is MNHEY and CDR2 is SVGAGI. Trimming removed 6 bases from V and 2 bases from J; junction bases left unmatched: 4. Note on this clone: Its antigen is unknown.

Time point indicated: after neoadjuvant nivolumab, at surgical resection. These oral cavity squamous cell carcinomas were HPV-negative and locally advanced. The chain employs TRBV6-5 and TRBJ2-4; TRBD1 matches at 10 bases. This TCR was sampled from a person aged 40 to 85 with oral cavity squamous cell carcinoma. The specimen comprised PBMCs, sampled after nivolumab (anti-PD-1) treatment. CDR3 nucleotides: TGTGCCAGCAGCTGGGACAGGGGCCCCAAAAACATTCAGTACTTC. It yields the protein CASSWDRGPKNIQYF.